This T cell receptor beta chain appears in the sequencing data of a study of shared clonotypes between healthy human individuals. This clone was observed a few times. Trimming cost V 0 bases and J 0 bases; bases outside gene matches: 7. This CDR3 comprises 17 residues. The germline V gene encodes CDR1 SGDLS and CDR2 YYNGEE. Some clones are missing from TCRdb's copy, which holds only in-frame ones; the method was immunoSEQ multiplex PCR. Among some 1 million clones listed, about 77% were seen once. HIV-negative, healthy adults without recent acute infections or vaccinations were the donors. The donors were all Caucasian adults (living in Nashville, Tennessee).

Sample: memory CD4+ T cells sorted from blood. Subset noted: CD45RA-negative fraction. This TCR came from a man aged 18 to 29 in good health. V gene TRBV9 combines with J gene TRBJ2-3; 7 bases line up with TRBD2. The CDR3 DNA follows: TGTGCCAGCAGCGTAGATGTGGGGACTATAAGCACAGATACGCAGTATTTT. As protein: CASSVDVGTISTDTQYF.